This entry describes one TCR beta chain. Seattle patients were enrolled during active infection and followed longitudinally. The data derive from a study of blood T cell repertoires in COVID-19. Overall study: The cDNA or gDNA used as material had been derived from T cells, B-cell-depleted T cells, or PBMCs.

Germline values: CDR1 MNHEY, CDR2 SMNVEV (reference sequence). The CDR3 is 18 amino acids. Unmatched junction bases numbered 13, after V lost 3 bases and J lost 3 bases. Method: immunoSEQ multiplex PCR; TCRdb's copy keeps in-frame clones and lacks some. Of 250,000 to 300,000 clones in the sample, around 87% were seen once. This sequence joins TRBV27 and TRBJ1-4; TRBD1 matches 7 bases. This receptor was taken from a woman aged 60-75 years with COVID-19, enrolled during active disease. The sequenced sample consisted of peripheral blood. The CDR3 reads CASSLRDRQFAANEKLFF. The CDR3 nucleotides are TGTGCCAGCAGTTTGAGGGACAGACAGTTCGCAGCTAATGAAAAACTGTTTTTT.